Below, 19 T cell receptor beta chains from the same sample are listed, as sequenced in a study of T cell repertoires in cytomegalovirus infection. Which antigens these TCRs recognize remains unknown. TCRdb called the reads again in MiXCR, with one record for every CDR3 protein. The profile covers approximately 590,000 distinct CDR3 sequences, with about 40% appearing a single time and about half taken by the ten largest. Specimen: cultured PBMCs, collected from culture after CMV antigen stimulation. All receptors derive from a human donor in good health (CMV status not recorded). Some clones in this sample may be carry-over from other donors' samples.

This clonotype was observed many times. V gene TRBV7-2 combines with J gene TRBJ2-3; D may match TRBD1 or TRBD2 (5 bases each). Germline V gene data show CDR1 as SGHTA and CDR2 as FQGNSA. CDR3 length equals 14 residues. V dropped 5 bases and J dropped 0 bases, with 9 bases sitting between them. The CDR3: CASSNWDSTDTQYF. The CDR3 coding sequence is TGTGCCAGCAGCAACTGGGACAGCACAGATACGCAGTATTTT.

In this sample, this clonotype turned up many times. The gene calls are TRBV7-2 and TRBJ1-1; D possibly corresponds to TRBD1 (5 bases). Trimming removed 3 bases at V and 1 base at J, with 9 bases between. Per the germline V gene, CDR1 is SGHTA and CDR2 is FQGNSA. This CDR3 comprises 14 residues. CDR3 loop: CASSLDIRNTEAFF. CDR3 nucleotides: TGTGCCAGCAGCTTGGACATCAGGAACACTGAAGCTTTCTTT.

The chain recombines TRBV5-1 with TRBJ2-2, with D possibly being TRBD1 (6 bases). Trimming took off 9 bases at V and 1 base at J, with 13 bases between the two ends. CDR3 length: 14 amino acids. In germline, CDR1 is SGHRS, CDR2 YFSETQ. In nucleotides, the CDR3 is TGCGCCACCGCCTCGGACAGGAACACCGGGGAGCTGTTTTTT. Translation: CATASDRNTGELFF.

This chain joins TRBV7-9 and TRBJ1-5; TRBD1 is a possible D gene (6 bases). This CDR3 is 15 amino acids long. Trimming cost V 5 bases and J 5 bases, with 16 bases left between them. Germline V gene data show CDR1 as SEHNR and CDR2 as FQNEAQ (reference sequence). The CDR3 region is CASSPYTGYDQPQHF. The CDR3, as DNA: TGTGCCAGCAGCCCCTACACAGGGTACGATCAGCCCCAGCATTTT.

The V and J genes are TRBV2 and TRBJ1-1; the D is unclear. Germline CDR1 is SNHLY and CDR2 is FYNNEI. Trimming shortened V by 4 bases and J by 0 bases, and 9 bases separated the two germline ends. This CDR3 is 14 amino acids long. The CDR3, as DNA: TGTGCCAGCAGTGGTAGAGGCGTGAACACTGAAGCTTTCTTT. Translation gives CASSGRGVNTEAFF.

This clonotype has a handful of counts. The chain is built from TRBV7-6 and TRBJ2-3; 11 bases align to TRBD2. Germline CDR1 reads SGHVS; CDR2 reads FNYEAQ. V shed 5 bases, J shed 6 bases, and the junction held 13 bases outside the gene matches. The CDR3 runs 17 residues. The CDR3, as DNA: TGTGCCAGCAGCAACAAGACTAGCGGGGCTGCCAAGGATACGCAGTATTTT. As protein: CASSNKTSGAAKDTQYF.

V and J are TRBV19 and TRBJ1-1; tentatively, D is TRBD1 (6 bases). V was clipped by 6 bases and J by 0 bases, with 17 bases between them. The CDR3 runs to 16 residues. Germline CDR1 reads LNHDA; CDR2 reads SQIVND (reference sequence). The CDR3 bases are TGTGCCAGTAGCCCAGACAGGCCACAGGTGAACACTGAAGCTTTCTTT. Amino acids: CASSPDRPQVNTEAFF.

In its sample, this clonotype was seen many times. The rearrangement uses TRBV7-9 and TRBJ1-6; no definite D call. The germline gives CDR1 SEHNR, CDR2 FQNEAQ (reference sequence). Trimming stripped 5 bases from V and 7 bases from J, with 6 bases between. CDR3 length: 12 residues. In DNA, the CDR3 is TGTGCCAGCAGCACCCCCAATTCACCCCTCCACTTT. Amino acid sequence: CASSTPNSPLHF.

This clonotype was observed a few times. The V and J genes are TRBV20-1 and TRBJ2-1; the D gene is possibly TRBD1 (6 bases). V was pared by 5 bases and J by 0 bases, with 8 bases between. This CDR3 has 13 residues. Germline-derived CDR1 and CDR2 are DFQATT and SNEGSKA (reference sequence). The CDR3 reads CSAGQSSYNEQFF. CDR3 nucleotide sequence: TGCAGTGCTGGACAGAGCTCCTACAATGAGCAGTTCTTC.

The rearrangement links TRBV24-1 to TRBJ1-5; 8 nucleotides align to TRBD1. CDR1 is KGHDR, CDR2 SFDVKD, per germline. Unmatched junction bases numbered 2, after V lost 2 bases and J lost 0 bases. The CDR3 consists of 16 residues. Here the CDR3 DNA reads TGTGCCACCAGTGATTCAGGGGGCGTTAGCAATCAGCCCCAGCATTTT. Protein: CATSDSGGVSNQPQHF.

J is TRBJ1-6 and V is TRBV6-1; D might be TRBD1 (5 bases). The germline V gene encodes CDR1 MNHNS and CDR2 SASEGT. The CDR3 has 15 amino acids. Trimming cost V 9 bases and J 0 bases, with 12 bases left between them. The CDR3: CASVGGSSYNSPLHF. Written as DNA, the CDR3 is TGTGCCAGTGTCGGGGGGAGCTCCTATAATTCACCCCTCCACTTT.

The genes are TRBV7-9 and TRBJ2-7; TRBD2 matches 8 bases. This CDR3 is built from 14 residues. V lost 4 bases, J lost 2 bases, and 4 bases stayed unmatched. Germline lookup yields CDR1 SEHNR and CDR2 FQNEAQ (reference sequence). The CDR3 is CASSYLAGPYEQYF. The CDR3 DNA is TGTGCCAGCAGCTACCTAGCGGGTCCCTACGAGCAGTACTTC.

V usage is TRBV6-2 or TRBV6-3 and J usage is TRBJ1-5; D is ambiguous. V shed 6 bases and J shed 5 bases, with 14 bases lying between them. The germline CDR1 and CDR2 sequences are MNHEY and SVGEGT. This CDR3 comprises 14 residues. CDR3 bases: TGTGCCAGCAGGGAGCGAATTGGGGATCAGCCCCAGCATTTT. As protein: CASRERIGDQPQHF.

The rearrangement uses TRBV9 and TRBJ1-2; 7 bases map to TRBD1. V shed 4 bases, J shed 3 bases, and the junction held 9 bases outside the gene matches. Germline loops: CDR1 SGDLS, CDR2 YYNGEE. This CDR3 spans 15 amino acids. This chain's CDR3 is CASSPPGQKDYGYTF. The CDR3 DNA reads as TGTGCCAGCAGCCCGCCGGGACAGAAGGACTATGGCTACACCTTC.

This clonotype was found once. This chain joins TRBV11-2 and TRBJ1-1; D is undetermined. The V end was cut by 2 bases, the J end by 4 bases, with 23 bases between. In germline, CDR1 is SGHAT, CDR2 FQNNGV. This CDR3 comprises 18 residues. DNA of the CDR3: TGTGCCAGCAGCTTATACCCGAAGGGCGGGGAGCGGGGCACTGAAGCTTTCTTT. This encodes CASSLYPKGGERGTEAFF.

This rearrangement joins TRBV5-1 to TRBJ2-3, with 7 bases that match TRBD2. Germline V gives CDR1 SGHRS, CDR2 YFSETQ. V shed 4 bases and J 3 bases; nucleotides not matched to a gene: 11. This CDR3 region has 16 residues. The CDR3 bases are TGCGCCAGCAGCCCCGGAGGTGGCGGGAGTACAGATACGCAGTATTTT. As protein: CASSPGGGGSTDTQYF.

The chain carries TRBV4-2 and TRBJ1-1, with TRBD1 matching 7 bases. V was clipped by 0 bases and J by 3 bases; unmatched bases: 7. CDR3 size: 16 residues. Germline V gives CDR1 LGHNA, CDR2 YNFKEQ. The CDR3 spells CASSQDRQGGDTEAFF. CDR3 nucleotide sequence: TGTGCCAGCAGCCAAGATAGGCAGGGGGGAGACACTGAAGCTTTCTTT.

This chain links TRBV19 with TRBJ1-2; 8 bases align to TRBD1. J lost 8 bases, V lost 3 bases, and 8 bases had no gene match. The CDR3 has 14 amino acids. In germline, CDR1 is LNHDA, CDR2 SQIVND (reference sequence). CDR3 nucleotide sequence: TGTGCCAGTAGTATTCCACGGACAGGGCTCGGCTACACCTTC. Translation: CASSIPRTGLGYTF.

This rearrangement joins TRBV2 to TRBJ2-1; either TRBD1 or TRBD2 may fit D (5 bases each). V was clipped by 4 bases and J by 3 bases, with 16 bases between them. Germline V gene lookup returns CDR1 SNHLY and CDR2 FYNNEI. CDR3 length: 16 residues. CDR3 protein: CASSGAGRASYNEQFF. CDR3 nucleotides: TGTGCCAGCAGTGGGGCGGGCAGGGCAAGCTACAATGAGCAGTTCTTC.